The rows below give T cell receptor beta chains drawn from one sample of a study of regulatory T cells in long-lasting Graves disease. In TCRdb, the multiplex PCR reads were re-called with MiXCR into one record per CDR3 protein. The sample includes some 340,000 distinct CDR3 sequences, 23% of them seen just once. This specimen consisted of peripheral blood mononuclear cells (PBMCs), obtained when the disease was refractory, from a patient treated with antithyroid drugs. These receptors were collected from a woman between 35 and 50 years old with Graves disease. The CDR3 runs from the conserved cysteine through the conserved F or W. The order of the fields is D gene, clone size, V gene, J gene, CDR3 protein, CDR3 DNA. The D gene is left open where the match is weak. Size values are once, few and many counts, or a class for expanded clones, and some rows have none.

>TRBD2|many|TRBV28|TRBJ2-7
CASSEGLAGKGEQYF
TGTGCCAGCAGTGAAGGACTAGCGGGCAAAGGCGAGCAGTACTTC
>-|-|TRBV28|TRBJ1-2
CASSLSTSHYGYTF
TGTGCCAGCAGTTTATCGACATCGCACTATGGCTACACCTTC
>TRBD2|many|TRBV15|TRBJ2-7
CATSAIIIGGGELSYEQYF
TGTGCCACCAGCGCAATAATCATAGGTGGGGGGGAACTCTCCTACGAGCAGTACTTC
>-|many|TRBV6-2/TRBV6-3|TRBJ2-5
CASSYLGQLVKAQYF
TGTGCCAGCAGTTACCTAGGACAGCTCGTAAAGGCCCAGTACTTC
>-|-|TRBV6-4|TRBJ2-7
CASEGRVYEQYF
TGTGCCAGCGAGGGAAGGGTCTACGAGCAGTACTTC
>TRBD1|-|TRBV7-6|TRBJ2-1
CASSLAIGTGTYNEQFF
TGTGCCAGCAGCTTAGCGATTGGGACAGGGACCTACAATGAGCAGTTCTTC
>TRBD2|once|TRBV9|TRBJ2-2
CASSVKSRGTRRLAGNTGELFF
TGTGCCAGCAGCGTAAAATCTCGAGGGACAAGGAGACTAGCGGGGAACACCGGGGAGCTGTTTTTT
>TRBD1|many|TRBV28|TRBJ2-7
CASSWGQGNEQYF
TGCGCCAGCAGCTGGGGACAGGGCAACGAGCAGTACTTC
>-|-|TRBV28|TRBJ2-3
CASSTTRDQATDTQYF
TGTGCCAGCAGTACAACTAGGGACCAGGCCACAGATACGCAGTATTTT
>-|many|TRBV12-3/TRBV12-4|TRBJ2-7
CASSLFDVAEQYF
TGTGCCAGCAGTTTATTTGACGTAGCCGAGCAGTACTTC
>-|many|TRBV28|TRBJ2-7
CASSPGPRYYEQYF
TGTGCCAGCAGTCCGGGACCACGCTATTACGAGCAGTACTTC
>-|few|TRBV28|TRBJ1-4
CASSPGGIGEKLFF
TGTGCCAGCAGTCCTGGGGGGATTGGTGAAAAACTGTTTTTT
>-|many|TRBV20-1|TRBJ2-7
CSARGRDYEQYF
TGCAGTGCTAGGGGCAGGGACTACGAGCAGTACTTC
>-|-|TRBV28|TRBJ2-1
CASSLYSRAGNEQFF
TGTGCCAGCAGTTTATACTCGAGGGCCGGCAATGAGCAGTTCTTC
>-|once|TRBV29-1|TRBJ2-1
CSVETDYNEQFF
TGCAGCGTTGAGACCGATTACAATGAGCAGTTCTTC
>-|-|TRBV28|TRBJ1-1
CAITGNTEAFF
TGTGCCATCACAGGGAACACTGAAGCTTTCTTT
>TRBD1|-|TRBV12-3/TRBV12-4|TRBJ1-6
CASSSRGLDNSPLHF
TGTGCCAGCAGTTCGAGGGGGCTGGATAATTCACCCCTCCACTTT
>-|many|TRBV10-1|TRBJ2-2
CASSESGTGELFF
TGCGCCAGCAGTGAGTCAGGCACCGGGGAGCTGTTTTTT
>-|many|TRBV6-1|TRBJ2-2
CASSTLPTGELFF
TGTGCCAGCAGTACCCTCCCTACCGGGGAGCTGTTTTTT
>TRBD1|many|TRBV27|TRBJ1-4
CASNPTGTGKLFF
TGTGCCAGCAATCCTACCGGGACAGGGAAACTGTTTTTT
>-|many|TRBV12-3/TRBV12-4|TRBJ1-4
CASSFDTLAGWVTNEKLFF
TGTGCCAGCAGTTTCGATACCCTGGCAGGGTGGGTTACTAATGAAAAACTGTTTTTT
>-|many|TRBV20-1|TRBJ2-5
CSARVMGDPNETQYF
TGCAGTGCTAGAGTCATGGGGGACCCCAATGAGACCCAGTACTTC
>TRBD2|-|TRBV25-1|TRBJ2-1
CASSDPRASGKSYNEQFF
TGTGCCAGCAGTGACCCAAGGGCTAGCGGGAAATCCTACAATGAGCAGTTCTTC
>TRBD2|-|TRBV10-3|TRBJ2-1
CAISDPAGLAGGPHYYNEQFF
TGTGCCATCAGTGACCCTGCAGGACTAGCGGGAGGGCCCCACTACTACAATGAGCAGTTCTTC
>TRBD2|many|TRBV12-3/TRBV12-4|TRBJ2-2
CASSFPLAGGRVTGELFF
TGTGCCAGCAGTTTCCCCCTAGCGGGAGGTCGGGTCACCGGGGAGCTGTTTTTT
>-|-|TRBV20-1|TRBJ1-1
CSATQALNTEAFF
TGCAGTGCTACCCAGGCCTTGAACACTGAAGCTTTCTTT
>-|many|TRBV12-3/TRBV12-4|TRBJ2-7
CASSWTGIAYEQYF
TGTGCCAGCAGTTGGACCGGGATCGCCTACGAGCAGTACTTC
>-|few|TRBV20-1|TRBJ2-5
CSALGGYPLETQYF
TGCAGTGCTTTGGGGGGATACCCTCTGGAGACCCAGTACTTC
>-|many|TRBV6-1|TRBJ2-7
CASSAAGFSYEQYF
TGTGCCAGCAGTGCGGCGGGCTTTTCCTACGAGCAGTACTTC
>TRBD1|many|TRBV7-3|TRBJ1-2
CASSIGEGAAYGYTF
TGTGCCAGCAGCATTGGGGAGGGGGCTGCCTATGGCTACACCTTC
>-|-|TRBV28|TRBJ1-4
CASSKTPQGEKLFF
TGTGCCAGCAGTAAAACCCCGCAGGGGGAAAAACTGTTTTTT
>TRBD1|many|TRBV27|TRBJ2-2
CASMTGRELFF
TGTGCCAGCATGACAGGGAGGGAGCTGTTTTTT
>TRBD2|many|TRBV7-3|TRBJ2-5
CASSLGTSGQETQYF
TGTGCCAGCAGCCTAGGGACTAGCGGCCAAGAGACCCAGTACTTC
>-|-|TRBV7-9|TRBJ2-7
CASSSEWGLERFSSYEQYF
TGTGCCAGCAGCTCCGAGTGGGGTTTGGAGAGATTCTCCTCCTACGAGCAGTACTTC
>-|few|TRBV11-2|TRBJ2-2
CASSLEQGTGELFF
TGTGCCAGCAGCTTAGAACAGGGCACCGGGGAGCTGTTTTTT
>-|many|TRBV20-1|TRBJ1-4
CSASPGHSTTNEKLFF
TGCAGTGCTTCACCGGGACACAGCACAACTAATGAAAAACTGTTTTTT
>-|many|TRBV28|TRBJ2-2
CATSGRGNTGELFF
TGTGCCACCAGTGGCAGGGGAAACACCGGGGAGCTGTTTTTT
>-|few|TRBV10-3|TRBJ1-5
CAISLVYSNQPQHF
TGTGCCATCAGTCTAGTTTATAGCAATCAGCCCCAGCATTTT
>TRBD2|few|TRBV5-1|TRBJ2-2
CASSLDPSGSTGELFF
TGCGCCAGCAGCTTGGATCCTAGCGGGAGCACCGGGGAGCTGTTTTTT
>-|-|TRBV7-3|TRBJ2-4
CASYARGQAREWAKNIQYF
TGTGCCAGCTACGCCCGGGGGCAGGCCCGAGAATGGGCCAAAAACATTCAGTACTTC
>-|few|TRBV18|TRBJ1-1
CASSPPVPTEAFF
TGTGCCAGCTCACCTCCCGTTCCAACTGAAGCTTTCTTT